A selection of T cell receptor beta chains follows, all from one sample in a study of Graves' ophthalmopathy and Graves' hyperthyroidism. TCRdb reprocessed the multiplex PCR reads via MiXCR and lists one record per CDR3 protein. Counted here are around 1.1 million distinct CDR3 sequences, 35% to 40% occurring once; the ten biggest clones make up approximately 12%. The sample comprised peripheral blood or thyroid tissue (not recorded which). The origin of the receptors is an adult man with Graves' hyperthyroidism. Both conserved end residues are part of each CDR3. A D gene is named only where the DNA matches it firmly. Clone sizes are given selectively: once, few, many, or a class where the clone is expanded.

CASSFRGRTMNTEAFF	TGTGCCAGCAGCTTTCGGGGCAGAACCATGAACACTGAAGCTTTCTTT	NA	many	TRBV7-9	TRBJ1-1
CASRLDRLGNTEAFF	TGCGCCAGCAGACTGGACAGACTTGGAAACACTGAAGCTTTCTTT	NA	NA	TRBV4-1	TRBJ1-1
CASTTAAVGHLVQYF	TGTGCCAGCACCACAGCCGCGGTGGGCCACCTGGTGCAGTACTTC	NA	few	TRBV28	TRBJ2-7
CASSLGTGFNEKLFF	TGTGCCAGCAGCCTTGGGACAGGATTTAATGAAAAACTGTTTTTT	TRBD1	NA	TRBV7-2	TRBJ1-4
CSVQVGTGRNQPQHF	TGCAGCGTCCAGGTGGGGACAGGGAGAAATCAGCCCCAGCATTTT	TRBD1	once	TRBV29-1	TRBJ1-5
CASSSTLGSGNYYEQYF	TGTGCCAGCAGCTCAACGTTAGGTAGCGGGAACTACTACGAGCAGTACTTC	TRBD2	few	TRBV7-9	TRBJ2-7
CASSSDWAATNEKLFF	TGCGCCAGCAGTTCTGACTGGGCAGCAACTAATGAAAAACTGTTTTTT	NA	few	TRBV4-3	TRBJ1-4
CASSFGTGVQETQYF	TGTGCCAGCAGCTTCGGGACAGGGGTACAAGAGACCCAGTACTTC	TRBD1	NA	TRBV7-9	TRBJ2-5
CASSFQRGTYEQYF	TGTGCCAGCAGCTTTCAGAGAGGGACCTACGAGCAGTACTTC	NA	many	TRBV11-2	TRBJ2-7
CASSAHEAFF	TGTGCCAGTAGTGCCCATGAAGCTTTCTTT	NA	many	TRBV19	TRBJ1-1
CASSGQGGFTGYTF	TGTGCCAGCAGCGGACAGGGGGGATTTACTGGCTACACCTTC	TRBD1	few	TRBV27	TRBJ1-2
CASRAYVGLAGASSYEQYF	TGTGCCAGCAGAGCTTACGTGGGACTAGCGGGGGCCAGCTCCTACGAGCAGTACTTC	TRBD2	NA	TRBV12-3/TRBV12-4	TRBJ2-7
CASSGARDRGHPPANYGYTF	TGTGCCAGCAGTGGGGCCAGGGACAGGGGGCACCCCCCTGCTAACTATGGCTACACCTTC	TRBD1	many	TRBV25-1	TRBJ1-2
CASSALTQGTERVNTEAFF	TGTGCCAGTAGTGCCTTAACACAGGGAACGGAAAGGGTGAACACTGAAGCTTTCTTT	NA	many	TRBV19	TRBJ1-1
CASSLVGGYTF	TGTGCCAGCAGCTTAGTCGGCGGCTACACCTTC	NA	many	TRBV7-9	TRBJ1-2
CASSPRLERSTGELFF	TGTGCCAGCAGCCCCCGACTGGAAAGGAGCACCGGGGAGCTGTTTTTT	NA	NA	TRBV9	TRBJ2-2
CASSEFGGNYGYTF	TGTGCCAGCAGTGAATTCGGGGGGAACTATGGCTACACCTTC	NA	few	TRBV25-1	TRBJ1-2
CSASPWPGSPLHF	TGCAGTGCATCCCCGTGGCCGGGATCACCCCTCCACTTT	NA	many	TRBV20-1	TRBJ1-6
CASNDWGGSQETQYF	TGTGCCAGCAACGACTGGGGGGGCAGTCAAGAGACCCAGTACTTC	NA	many	TRBV6-5	TRBJ2-5
CASRKTETTNEKLFF	TGCGCCAGCCGAAAAACGGAAACAACTAATGAAAAACTGTTTTTT	NA	many	TRBV10-2	TRBJ1-4
CASSFSRTYYEQYF	TGTGCCAGCAGTTTTTCCCGGACTTACTACGAGCAGTACTTC	NA	few	TRBV27	TRBJ2-7
CASSPYPVGREQYF	TGTGCCAGTAGTCCTTACCCGGTAGGACGCGAGCAGTACTTC	NA	many	TRBV19	TRBJ2-7
CASSLTQDEQYF	TGTGCCAGCAGCTTGACCCAGGACGAGCAGTACTTC	NA	few	TRBV5-8	TRBJ2-7
CASSLKGRASGTHEQYF	TGTGCCAGCAGCTTAAAGGGGAGGGCTAGCGGGACCCACGAGCAGTACTTC	TRBD2	many	TRBV11-2	TRBJ2-7
CASRTEPGWSSTEAFF	TGTGCCAGCAGGACCGAACCAGGGTGGTCGAGCACTGAAGCTTTCTTT	NA	many	TRBV7-8	TRBJ1-1